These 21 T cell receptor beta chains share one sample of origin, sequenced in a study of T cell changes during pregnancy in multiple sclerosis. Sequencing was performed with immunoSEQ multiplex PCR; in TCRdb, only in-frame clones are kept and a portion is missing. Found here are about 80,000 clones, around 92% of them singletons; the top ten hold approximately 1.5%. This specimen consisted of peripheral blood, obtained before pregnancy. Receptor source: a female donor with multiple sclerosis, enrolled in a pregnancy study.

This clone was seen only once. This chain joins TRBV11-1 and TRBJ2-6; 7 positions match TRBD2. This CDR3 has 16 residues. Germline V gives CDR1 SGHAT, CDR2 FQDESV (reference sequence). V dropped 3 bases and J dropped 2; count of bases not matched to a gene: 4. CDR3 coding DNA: TGTGCCAGCAGCTTCAAGCGGGGAGCTGGGGCCAACGTCCTGACTTTC. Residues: CASSFKRGAGANVLTF.

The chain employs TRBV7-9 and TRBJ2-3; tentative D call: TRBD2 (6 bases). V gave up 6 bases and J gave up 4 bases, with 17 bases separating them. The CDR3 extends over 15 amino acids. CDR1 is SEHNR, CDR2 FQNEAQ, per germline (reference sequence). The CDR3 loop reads CASSFLSRGSDTQYF. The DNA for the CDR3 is TGTGCCAGCAGTTTTCTCTCACGGGGGTCAGATACGCAGTATTTT.

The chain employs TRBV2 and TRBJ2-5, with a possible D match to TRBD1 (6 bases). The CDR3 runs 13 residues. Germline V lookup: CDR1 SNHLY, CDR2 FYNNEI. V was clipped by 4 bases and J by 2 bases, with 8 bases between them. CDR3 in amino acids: CASSAGVQETQYF. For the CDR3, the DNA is TGTGCCAGCAGTGCAGGGGTTCAAGAGACCCAGTACTTC.

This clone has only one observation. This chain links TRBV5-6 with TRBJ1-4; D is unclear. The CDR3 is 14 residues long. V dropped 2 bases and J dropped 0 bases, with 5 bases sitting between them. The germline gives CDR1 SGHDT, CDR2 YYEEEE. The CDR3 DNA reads TGTGCCAGCAGCTTCGGGGCAACTAATGAAAAACTGTTTTTT. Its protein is CASSFGATNEKLFF.

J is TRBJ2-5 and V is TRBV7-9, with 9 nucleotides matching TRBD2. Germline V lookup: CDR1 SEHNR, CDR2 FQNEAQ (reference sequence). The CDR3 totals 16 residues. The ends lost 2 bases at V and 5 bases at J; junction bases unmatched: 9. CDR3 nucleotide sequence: TGTGCCAGCAGCTTATATGGCGGGGGGGCCTCGGAGACCCAGTACTTC. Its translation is CASSLYGGGASETQYF.

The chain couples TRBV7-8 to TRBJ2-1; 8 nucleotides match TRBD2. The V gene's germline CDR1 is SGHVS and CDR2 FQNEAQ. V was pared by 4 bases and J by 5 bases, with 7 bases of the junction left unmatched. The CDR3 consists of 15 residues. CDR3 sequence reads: CASSSGTSLDNEQFF. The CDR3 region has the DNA TGTGCCAGCAGCTCGGGGACTAGTCTTGACAATGAGCAGTTCTTC.

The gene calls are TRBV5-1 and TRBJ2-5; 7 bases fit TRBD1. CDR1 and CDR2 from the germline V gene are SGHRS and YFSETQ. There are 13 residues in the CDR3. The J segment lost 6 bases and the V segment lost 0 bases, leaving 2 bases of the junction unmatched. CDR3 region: CASSLEGAQTQYF. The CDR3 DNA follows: TGCGCCAGCAGCTTGGAGGGGGCACAGACCCAGTACTTC. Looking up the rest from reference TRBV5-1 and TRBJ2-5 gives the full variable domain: KAGVTQTPRYLIKTRGQQVTLSCSPISGHRSVSWYQQTPGQGLQFLFEYFSETQRNKGNFPGRFSGRQFSNSRSEMNVSTLELGDSALYLCASSLEGAQTQYFGPGTRLLVL.

The CDR3 DNA is TGTGCCAGCTCACCATTAACAGGGAGCGGCACAGATACGCAGTATTTT. Translation gives CASSPLTGSGTDTQYF. The chain couples TRBV18 to TRBJ2-3, with D maybe TRBD1 (6 bases). This CDR3 has 16 residues. The V and J ends lost 2 bases and 1 base respectively, with 13 bases between them. The germline V gene encodes CDR1 KGHSH and CDR2 LQKENI.

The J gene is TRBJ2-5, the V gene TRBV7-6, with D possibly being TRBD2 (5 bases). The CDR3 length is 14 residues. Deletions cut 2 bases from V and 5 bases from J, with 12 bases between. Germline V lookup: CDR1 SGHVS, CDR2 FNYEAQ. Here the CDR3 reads CASSLLSRGETQYF. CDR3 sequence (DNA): TGTGCCAGCAGCTTATTATCGAGAGGGGAGACCCAGTACTTC. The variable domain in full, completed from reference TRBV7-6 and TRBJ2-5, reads GAGVSQSPRYKVTKRGQDVALRCDPISGHVSLYWYRQALGQGPEFLTYFNYEAQQDKSGLPNDRFSAERPEGSISTLTIQRTEQRDSAMYRCASSLLSRGETQYFGPGTRLLVL.

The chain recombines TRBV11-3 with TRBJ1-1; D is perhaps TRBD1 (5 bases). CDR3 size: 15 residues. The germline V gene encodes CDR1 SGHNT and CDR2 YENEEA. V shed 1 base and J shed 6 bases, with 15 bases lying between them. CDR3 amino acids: CASSLGRGTSSEAFF. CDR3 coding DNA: TGTGCCAGCAGCTTAGGCCGTGGGACTTCCTCTGAAGCTTTCTTT.

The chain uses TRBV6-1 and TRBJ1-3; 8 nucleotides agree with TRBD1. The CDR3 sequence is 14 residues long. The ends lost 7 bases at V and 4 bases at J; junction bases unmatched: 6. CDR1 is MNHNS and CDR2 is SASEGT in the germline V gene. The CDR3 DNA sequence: TGTGCCAGCACCCGGAGGGACAGGGGAAACACCATATATTTT. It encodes CASTRRDRGNTIYF.

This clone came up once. CDR3 protein: CASSLARGQGTDTQYF. CDR3 nucleotide sequence: TGCGCCAGCAGCTTGGCGCGGGGGCAGGGCACAGATACGCAGTATTTT. This chain uses TRBV5-1 with TRBJ2-3; maybe TRBD2 (7 bases). Deletions cut 0 bases from V and 1 base from J, with 12 bases between. Germline V CDR1 and CDR2: SGHRS, YFSETQ. The CDR3 extends over 16 amino acids.

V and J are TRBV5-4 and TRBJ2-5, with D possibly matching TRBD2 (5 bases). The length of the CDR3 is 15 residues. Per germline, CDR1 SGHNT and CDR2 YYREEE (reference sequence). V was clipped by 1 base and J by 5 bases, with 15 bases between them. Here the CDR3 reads CASSLSAGGPETQYF. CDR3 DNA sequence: TGTGCCAGCAGCTTGTCCGCCGGAGGTCCGGAGACCCAGTACTTC.

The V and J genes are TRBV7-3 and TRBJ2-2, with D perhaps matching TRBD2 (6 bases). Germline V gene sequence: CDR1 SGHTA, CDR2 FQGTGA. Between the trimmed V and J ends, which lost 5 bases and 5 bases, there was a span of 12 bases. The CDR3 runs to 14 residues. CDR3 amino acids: CASSPSGGTGELFF. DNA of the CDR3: TGTGCCAGCAGCCCCAGTGGGGGGACCGGGGAGCTGTTTTTT.

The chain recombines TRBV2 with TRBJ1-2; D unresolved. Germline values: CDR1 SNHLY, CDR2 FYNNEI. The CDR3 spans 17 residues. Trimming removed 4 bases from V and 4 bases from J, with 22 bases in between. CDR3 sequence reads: CASSVTRDGPSGYGYTF. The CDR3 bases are TGTGCCAGCAGTGTCACAAGGGATGGACCAAGCGGCTATGGCTACACCTTC.

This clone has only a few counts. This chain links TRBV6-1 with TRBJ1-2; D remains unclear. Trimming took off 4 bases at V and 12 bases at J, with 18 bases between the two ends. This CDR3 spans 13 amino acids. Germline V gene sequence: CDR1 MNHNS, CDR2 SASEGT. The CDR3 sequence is CASSGNSYISHTF. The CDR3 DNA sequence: TGTGCCAGCAGTGGAAACTCTTATATTTCCCACACCTTC.

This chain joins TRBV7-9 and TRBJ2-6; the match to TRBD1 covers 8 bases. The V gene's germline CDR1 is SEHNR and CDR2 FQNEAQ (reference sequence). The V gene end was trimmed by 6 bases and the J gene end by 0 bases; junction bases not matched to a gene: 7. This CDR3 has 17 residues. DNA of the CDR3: TGTGCCAGCAGTGGACAGGGTGCCCTCTCTGGGGCCAACGTCCTGACTTTC. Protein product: CASSGQGALSGANVLTF.

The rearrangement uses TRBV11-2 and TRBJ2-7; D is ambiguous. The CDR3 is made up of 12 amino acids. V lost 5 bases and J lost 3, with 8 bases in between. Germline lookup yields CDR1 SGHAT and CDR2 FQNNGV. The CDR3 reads CASSPVSYEQYF. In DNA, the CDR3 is TGTGCCAGCAGCCCCGTTAGCTACGAGCAGTACTTC.

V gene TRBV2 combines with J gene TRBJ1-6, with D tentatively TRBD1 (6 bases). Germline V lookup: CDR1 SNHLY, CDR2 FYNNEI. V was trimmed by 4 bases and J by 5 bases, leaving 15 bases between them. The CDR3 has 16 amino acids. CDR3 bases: TGTGCCAGCAGTGCACCTCAGGGGAAGGATAATTCACCCCTCCACTTT. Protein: CASSAPQGKDNSPLHF.

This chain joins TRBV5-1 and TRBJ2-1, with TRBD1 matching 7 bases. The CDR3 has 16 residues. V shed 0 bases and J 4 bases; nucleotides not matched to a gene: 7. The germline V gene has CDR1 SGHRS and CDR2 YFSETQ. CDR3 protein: CASSLATGVAYNEQFF. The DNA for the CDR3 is TGCGCCAGCAGCTTGGCCACAGGGGTAGCGTACAATGAGCAGTTCTTC.

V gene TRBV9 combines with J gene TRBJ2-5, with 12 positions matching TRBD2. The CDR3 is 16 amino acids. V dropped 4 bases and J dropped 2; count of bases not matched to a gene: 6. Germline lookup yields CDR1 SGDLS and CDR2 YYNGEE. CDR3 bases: TGTGCCAGCAGCCTAGCGGGGGGGGCCGGACAAGAGACCCAGTACTTC. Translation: CASSLAGGAGQETQYF.